The TCR beta chain described here comes from a study of blood T cell repertoires in COVID-19. The method was immunoSEQ multiplex PCR; TCRdb's version includes in-frame clones alone and lacks a portion of them. The sample lists roughly 410,000 clones; about 90% were seen once. CDR3 size: 12 residues. From germline, CDR1 is GTSNPN and CDR2 SVGIG (reference sequence). Trimming shortened V by 3 bases and J by 3 bases, and 8 bases separated the two germline ends. The rearrangement joins TRBV30 to TRBJ1-1, with D perhaps TRBD1 (6 bases). The sequence derives from a woman aged 55-69 years with COVID-19, enrolled during active disease. Sample: peripheral blood. The CDR3 DNA follows: TGTGCCTGGAGATGGGGGCACACTGAAGCTTTCTTT. Its translation is CAWRWGHTEAFF.